Listed here are 5 T cell receptor beta chains from one sample, sequenced in a study of blood T cell repertoires in COVID-19. The repertoire was sequenced with immunoSEQ multiplex PCR; TCRdb's copy has only in-frame clones and lacks some. The sample records roughly 160,000 clones, 80% to 90% being singletons. Sequencing input: peripheral blood. The receptors come from a man aged 60 to 75 with acute or convalescent COVID-19.

V is TRBV5-1 and J is TRBJ2-7, with D hard to call. Trimming removed 3 bases at V and 6 bases at J, with 10 bases between. The CDR3 consists of 12 residues. The germline V gene has CDR1 SGHRS and CDR2 YFSETQ. CDR3: CASSSSTVEQYF. CDR3 sequence (DNA): TGCGCCAGCAGCTCGTCCACGGTCGAGCAGTACTTC.

The chain carries TRBV10-1 and TRBJ2-1, with 13 bases matching TRBD2. This CDR3 comprises 17 residues. Per the germline V gene, CDR1 is WNHNN and CDR2 is SYGVQD (reference sequence). The V and J ends lost 0 bases and 6 bases, in that order; junction bases with no gene match: 5. The CDR3 reads CASSESLGLAGTNEQFF. The DNA of the CDR3 is TGCGCCAGCAGTGAGTCCTTGGGACTAGCGGGAACCAATGAGCAGTTCTTC.

The V and J genes are TRBV27 and TRBJ1-5; 8 nucleotides align to TRBD1. The CDR3 extends over 15 amino acids. The V gene's germline CDR1 is MNHEY and CDR2 SMNVEV (reference sequence). V lost 5 bases, J lost 2 bases, and 5 bases stayed unmatched. The CDR3 DNA sequence: TGTGCCAGCAGTCCGACAGGGGTTGGCAATCAGCCCCAGCATTTT. Amino acids: CASSPTGVGNQPQHF.

A word on this clone: Different DNA sequences within this sample yield the same CDR3. The chain uses TRBV6-6 and TRBJ1-3; D gene ambiguous. V gave up 5 bases and J gave up 1 base, with 6 bases separating them. This CDR3 region has 13 residues. Germline-derived CDR1 and CDR2 are MNHNY and SVGAGI (reference sequence). DNA of the CDR3: TGTGCCAGCAGTACCACATCTGGAAACACCATATATTTT. This gives the protein CASSTTSGNTIYF.

The V call is TRBV10-3, the J call TRBJ1-3; possible D gene TRBD1, 5 bases. The ends were cut back, 6 bases at V and 4 bases at J, with 19 bases in the middle. Germline assignment: CDR1 ENHRY and CDR2 SYGVKD. This CDR3 has 16 amino acids. CDR3 nucleotides: TGTGCCATCAGGCCGACTGGCAGGGTCCTCGGAAACACCATATATTTT. Its translation is CAIRPTGRVLGNTIYF.